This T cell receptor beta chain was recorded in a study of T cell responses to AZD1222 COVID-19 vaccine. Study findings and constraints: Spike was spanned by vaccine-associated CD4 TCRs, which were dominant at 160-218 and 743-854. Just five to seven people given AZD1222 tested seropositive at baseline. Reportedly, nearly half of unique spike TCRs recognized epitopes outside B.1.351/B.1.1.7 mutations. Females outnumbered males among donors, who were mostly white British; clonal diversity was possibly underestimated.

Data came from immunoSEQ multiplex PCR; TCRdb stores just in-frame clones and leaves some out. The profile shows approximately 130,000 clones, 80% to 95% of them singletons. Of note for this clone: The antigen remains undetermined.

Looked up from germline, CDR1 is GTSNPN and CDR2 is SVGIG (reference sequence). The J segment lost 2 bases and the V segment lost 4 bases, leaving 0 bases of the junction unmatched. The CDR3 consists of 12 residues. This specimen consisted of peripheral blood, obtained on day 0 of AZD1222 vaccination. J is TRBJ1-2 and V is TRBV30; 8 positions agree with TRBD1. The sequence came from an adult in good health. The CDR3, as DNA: TGTGCCTGGACAGGGGGCAACTATGGCTACACCTTC. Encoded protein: CAWTGGNYGYTF.